This entry concerns a single TCR beta chain. In the authors' workflow: Nucleated cell number was recorded as an estimate derived from reference gene primer amplification. Profiled with immunoSEQ multiplex PCR; TCRdb holds only in-frame clones, not every one. The V and J calls and clone size were taken over from that table, and D and trimming were inferred from the DNA. The sample carries some 150,000 clones, around 90% recorded once. The trim removed 1 base at V and 8 bases at J, leaving 6 bases unmatched. The CDR3 sequence is 15 residues long. Germline CDR1 reads LGHNA; CDR2 reads YSLEER. This sample stems from a study of blood T cell repertoires in COVID-19.

The sample was peripheral blood. The receptor comes from a woman aged 60-75 years with active or convalescent COVID-19. This rearrangement joins TRBV4-3 to TRBJ1-3; the match to TRBD1 covers 9 bases. The CDR3 bases are TGCGCCAGCAGCCAAGGGCGACAGGGGGGGGACACCATATATTTT. Translation gives CASSQGRQGGDTIYF.